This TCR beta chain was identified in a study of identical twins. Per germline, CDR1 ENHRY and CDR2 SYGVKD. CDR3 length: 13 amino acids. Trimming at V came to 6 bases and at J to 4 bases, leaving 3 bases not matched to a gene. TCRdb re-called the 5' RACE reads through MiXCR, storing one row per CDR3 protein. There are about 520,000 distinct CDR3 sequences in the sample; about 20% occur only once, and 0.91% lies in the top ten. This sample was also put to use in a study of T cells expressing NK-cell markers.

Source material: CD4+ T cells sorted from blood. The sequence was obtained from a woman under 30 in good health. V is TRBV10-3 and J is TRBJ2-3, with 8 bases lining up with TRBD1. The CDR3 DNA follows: TGTGCCATCAGCGACAGGGGTCCAGATACGCAGTATTTT. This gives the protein CAISDRGPDTQYF.